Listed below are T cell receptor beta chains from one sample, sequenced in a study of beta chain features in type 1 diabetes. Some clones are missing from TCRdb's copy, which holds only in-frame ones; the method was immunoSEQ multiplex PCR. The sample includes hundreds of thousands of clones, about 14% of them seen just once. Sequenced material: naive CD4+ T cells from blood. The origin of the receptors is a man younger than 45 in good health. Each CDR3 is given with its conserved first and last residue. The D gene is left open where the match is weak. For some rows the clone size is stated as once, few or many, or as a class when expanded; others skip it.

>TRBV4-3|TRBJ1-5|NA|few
TGCGCCAGCAGCCAAGAGTCCCACAATCAGCCCCAGCATTTT
CASSQESHNQPQHF
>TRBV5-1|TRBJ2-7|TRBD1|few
TGCGCCAGCAGCTTCCGTCGGGACAGGGGAGGCGAGCAGTACTTC
CASSFRRDRGGEQYF
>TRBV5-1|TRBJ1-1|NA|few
TGCGCCAGCAGCTCCTCGACAGGCGCTGGGAACACTGAAGCTTTCTTT
CASSSSTGAGNTEAFF
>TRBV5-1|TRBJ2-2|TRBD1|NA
TGCGCCAGCAGCTTGATAACAGGGGCTTTTGGCGGGGAGCTGTTTTTT
CASSLITGAFGGELFF
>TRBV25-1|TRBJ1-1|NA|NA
TGTGCCAGCAAGGGGACCGCTGAAGCTTTCTTT
CASKGTAEAFF
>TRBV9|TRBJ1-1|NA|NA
TGTGCCAGCAGCGGCCGGGGACGGGGGTTGAACACTGAAGCTTTCTTT
CASSGRGRGLNTEAFF
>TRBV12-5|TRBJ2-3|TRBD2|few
TGTGCTAGTGGCCAGCCTCTAGCGGGAAGGGCAGATACGCAGTATTTT
CASGQPLAGRADTQYF
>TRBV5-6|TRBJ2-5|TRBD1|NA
TGTGCCAGCAGCGCGCGACAGGGGTATCGGAAAGAGACCCAGTACTTC
CASSARQGYRKETQYF
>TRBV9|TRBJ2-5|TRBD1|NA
TGTGCCAGCAGCACGGCAGGGGGCCTGCGTGAGACCCAGTACTTC
CASSTAGGLRETQYF
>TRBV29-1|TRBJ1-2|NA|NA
TGCAGCGTTTCAAAGTGGCAGGGACCCGCTCTCAATAACTATGGCTACACCTTC
CSVSKWQGPALNNYGYTF
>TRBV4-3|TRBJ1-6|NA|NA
TGCGCCAGCAGCCAAGTCCGGGCCAGCGGCCCATCACCCCTCCACTTT
CASSQVRASGPSPLHF
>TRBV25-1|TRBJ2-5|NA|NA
TGTGCCAGCAGTGGAGAGTCCTCCGAGACCCAGTACTTC
CASSGESSETQYF
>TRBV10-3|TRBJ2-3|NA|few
TGTGCCATCAGTGAAATTGGGCCAGATACGCAGTATTTT
CAISEIGPDTQYF
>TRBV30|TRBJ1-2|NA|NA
TGTGCCTGGGACCGGGACGGCTATGGCTACACCTTC
CAWDRDGYGYTF
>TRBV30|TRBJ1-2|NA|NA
TGTGCCTGGAGTCCCCGCGACAGAGAGGGCTACACCTTC
CAWSPRDREGYTF
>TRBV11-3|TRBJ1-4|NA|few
TGTGCCAGCAGCTCACCTGGAGCTAATGAAAAACTGTTTTTT
CASSSPGANEKLFF
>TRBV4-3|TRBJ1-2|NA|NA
TGCGCCAGCAGCCGAAGCACTCCCATCTATGGCTACACCTTC
CASSRSTPIYGYTF
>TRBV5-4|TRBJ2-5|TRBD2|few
TGTGCCAGCAGCGGGACTAGCGGAGCGCAAGAGACCCAGTACTTC
CASSGTSGAQETQYF
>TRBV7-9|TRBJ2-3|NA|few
TGTGCCAGCAGCGAGGACGGACGGCCCACAGATACGCAGTATTTT
CASSEDGRPTDTQYF
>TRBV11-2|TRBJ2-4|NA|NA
TGTGCCAGCAGCTTAGTTGTATGGGGCGCAGGGTTAGCCAAAAACATTCAGTACTTC
CASSLVVWGAGLAKNIQYF
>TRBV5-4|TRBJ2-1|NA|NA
TGTGCCAGCAGCTTGACCAACAGTGATGAGCAGTTCTTC
CASSLTNSDEQFF
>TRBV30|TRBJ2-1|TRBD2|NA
TGTGCCTACCCCCGGACTAGCGGGAGGGGTGAGCAGTTCTTC
CAYPRTSGRGEQFF